The clone carrying this TCR beta chain was counted many times. Between the trimmed V and J ends, which lost 0 bases and 4 bases, there was a span of 6 bases. This CDR3 is 13 amino acids long. Germline values: CDR1 SGHDN, CDR2 FVKESK. The data belong to a study of response to subunit inactivated influenza vaccine. In TCRdb, the RT-PCR reads were re-called with MiXCR into one record per CDR3 protein. Found here are 560,000 or so distinct CDR3 sequences, under 9% of them singletons; the top ten hold 13%. Specimen: PBMCs from blood, collected roughly 24 months after vaccination. V gene TRBV14 combines with J gene TRBJ1-2; D unresolved. The TCR originated in a man aged 50-75 years who received an inactivated influenza vaccine. In DNA, the CDR3 is TGTGCCAGCAGCCAAGATCCGGCCTATGGCTACACCTTC. It is translated as CASSQDPAYGYTF. Using reference TRBV14 and TRBJ1-2 for the parts outside the CDR3, the full variable domain is EAGVTQFPSHSVIEKGQTVTLRCDPISGHDNLYWYRRVMGKEIKFLLHFVKESKQDESGMPNNRFLAERTGGTYSTLKVQPAELEDSGVYFCASSQDPAYGYTFGSGTRLTVV.